These 27 T cell receptor beta chains came from one sample sequenced in a study of blood T cell repertoires in COVID-19 (TCRdb year 2020). The protocol used for the library was the immunoSEQ multiplex PCR assay. TCRdb's version of the immuneACCESS table is confined to in-frame rearrangements and falls short of the full clone set. An unresolved V gene accounts for under half of the shortfall where checked; the remainder is of unknown origin. The sample table lists 300,000 to 400,000 clones, around nine tenths of them with a count of one. The ten top clones hold about 3.5% of the sample. The sequencing sample was made of peripheral blood. The receptors here all came from a woman in her late teens or twenties who had recovered from COVID-19.

In its sample, this clone was seen once. This chain connects TRBV27 to TRBJ1-2, with 8 bases matching TRBD1. V shed 5 bases and J 1 base; nucleotides not matched to a gene: 3. The V gene's germline CDR1 is MNHEY and CDR2 SMNVEV (reference sequence). This CDR3 contains 14 residues. The DNA for the CDR3 is TGTGCCAGCAGTGATGGACAGGGTAACTATGGCTACACCTTC. Protein sequence: CASSDGQGNYGYTF.

The chain uses TRBV3-1 (or the pseudogene TRBV3-2) and TRBJ2-3; 12 bases are a match to TRBD2. Germline V gene lookup returns CDR1 LGHDT and CDR2 YNNKEL (reference sequence). This CDR3 spans 15 amino acids. V gave up 5 bases and J gave up 4 bases; unmatched junction bases: 4. The CDR3 sequence is CASSFLAGGPDTQYF. CDR3 DNA sequence: TGTGCCAGCAGCTTCCTAGCGGGAGGGCCAGATACGCAGTATTTT.

The V call is TRBV24-1, the J call TRBJ2-1; D gene uncertain. Germline V gene lookup returns CDR1 KGHDR and CDR2 SFDVKD. The CDR3 sequence is 12 residues long. Trimming cost V 5 bases and J 10 bases, with 11 bases left between them. The CDR3 here is CATSGDWLEQFF. The DNA for the CDR3 is TGTGCCACCAGTGGTGACTGGTTGGAGCAGTTCTTC.

The chain links TRBV12-3 or TRBV12-4 to TRBJ2-1; TRBD1 might be the D (5 bases). The ends were cut back, 7 bases at V and 6 bases at J, with 13 bases in the middle. The CDR3 has 13 amino acids. CDR3: CASTLGPGNEQFF. The DNA of the CDR3 is TGTGCCAGCACCTTGGGGCCCGGCAATGAGCAGTTCTTC.

The chain carries TRBV10-3 and TRBJ1-1; no reliable D call. The CDR3 is 14 amino acids. Germline CDR1 reads ENHRY; CDR2 reads SYGVKD. V gave up 0 bases and J gave up 8 bases, with 13 bases separating them. The DNA of the CDR3 is TGTGCCATCAGTGAGTCGAATTTTGCGGGCGAAGCTTTCTTT. The encoded protein is CAISESNFAGEAFF.

The V gene is TRBV18, the J gene TRBJ1-5, with 7 bases lining up with TRBD1. Germline values: CDR1 KGHSH, CDR2 LQKENI. The CDR3 contains 14 residues. After removal of 5 bases from V and 3 bases from J, the junction contained 4 bases not matched to a gene. The CDR3 protein is CASSSTGFNQPQHF. The CDR3 DNA is TGTGCCAGCTCATCGACAGGGTTCAATCAGCCCCAGCATTTT.

For the CDR3, the DNA is TGTGCCAGCAGCCAATCACCGGGACTAGCGTCCGATGAGCAGTTCTTC. Its translation: CASSQSPGLASDEQFF. V is TRBV3-1 (or the pseudogene TRBV3-2) and J is TRBJ2-1, with TRBD2 matching over 10 bases. Looked up from germline, CDR1 is LGHDT and CDR2 is YNNKEL (reference sequence). After removal of 2 bases from V and 8 bases from J, the junction contained 9 bases not matched to a gene. The CDR3 covers 16 residues.

This rearrangement joins TRBV7-8 to TRBJ1-5, with D perhaps matching TRBD1 (6 bases). Trimming cost V 6 bases and J 5 bases, with 20 bases left between them. From germline, CDR1 is SGHVS and CDR2 FQNEAQ. CDR3 length: 16 residues. The DNA for the CDR3 is TGTGCCAGCAGGATGGCAGGAGGGGGAGGGGATCAGCCCCAGCATTTT. Protein product: CASRMAGGGGDQPQHF. Variable domain in full (rest from reference TRBV7-8 and TRBJ1-5): GAGVSQSPRYKVAKRGQDVALRCDPISGHVSLFWYQQALGQGPEFLTYFQNEAQLDKSGLPSDRFFAERPEGSVSTLKIQRTQQEDSAVYLCASRMAGGGGDQPQHFGDGTRLSIL.

The chain joins TRBV7-8 to TRBJ1-3; 8 positions match TRBD1. This CDR3 is built from 17 residues. Per germline, CDR1 SGHVS and CDR2 FQNEAQ. Germline trimming cut 5 bases from V and 4 bases from J; bases unmatched to any gene: 13. The CDR3 region has the DNA TGTGCCAGCAGCGCCTTTTTGCAGGGGGCGAGAGGAAACACCATATATTTT. This translates into CASSAFLQGARGNTIYF.

J is TRBJ1-2 and V is TRBV5-4; the D is unclear. Trimming removed 4 bases from V and 2 bases from J, with 9 bases in between. Germline V gene sequence: CDR1 SGHNT, CDR2 YYREEE (reference sequence). The CDR3 totals 13 residues. In DNA form, the CDR3 reads TGTGCCAGCAGCCCGGCCGGGAACTATGGCTACACCTTC. Protein product: CASSPAGNYGYTF.

This clone was counted once. The chain recombines TRBV6-2 or TRBV6-3 with TRBJ2-6, with TRBD2 matching 8 bases. The CDR3 consists of 19 residues. Per germline, CDR1 MNHEY and CDR2 SVGEGT. With 6 bases clipped from V and 0 bases from J, the junction kept 13 bases outside the gene matches. This CDR3 reads CASSLRVSGAPSGANVLTF. The CDR3 nucleotides are TGTGCCAGCAGCCTCCGAGTTAGCGGGGCCCCCTCTGGGGCCAACGTCCTGACTTTC.

The rearrangement uses TRBV4-3 and TRBJ1-5; D perhaps matches TRBD1 (6 bases). The CDR3 contains 16 residues. V gave up 0 bases and J gave up 7 bases, with 16 bases separating them. Germline V gene sequence: CDR1 LGHNA, CDR2 YSLEER. The CDR3 loop is CASSQDTGSPLQPQHF. CDR3 coding DNA: TGCGCCAGCAGCCAAGACACAGGGTCGCCTTTGCAGCCCCAGCATTTT.

The rearrangement uses TRBV11-2 and TRBJ2-3; D not certain. The V gene's germline CDR1 is SGHAT and CDR2 FQNNGV. The CDR3 totals 14 residues. Trimming shortened V by 3 bases and J by 6 bases, and 13 bases separated the two germline ends. The CDR3 protein is CASSFDLQADTQYF. The CDR3 nucleotides read TGTGCCAGCAGCTTCGACCTTCAGGCGGATACGCAGTATTTT.

V usage is TRBV29-1 and J usage is TRBJ2-5; D is unclear. CDR1 is SQVTM, CDR2 ANQGSEA, per germline. Deletions cut 3 bases from V and 7 bases from J, with 15 bases between. The length of the CDR3 is 13 residues. The DNA of the CDR3 is TGCAGCGTTGATAGCAGCCGCCGAGGGACCCAGTACTTC. Amino acids: CSVDSSRRGTQYF. The complete variable domain, with remaining parts taken from reference TRBV29-1 and TRBJ2-5, reads SAVISQKPSRDICQRGTSLTIQCQVDSQVTMMFWYRQQPGQSLTLIATANQGSEATYESGFVIDKFPISRPNLTFSTLTVSNMSPEDSSIYLCSVDSSRRGTQYFGPGTRLLVL.

This CDR3 is CASSYREPNEKLFF. The CDR3 DNA sequence: TGTGCCAGCAGCTACAGGGAACCTAATGAAAAACTGTTTTTT. The rearrangement uses TRBV11-3 and TRBJ1-4, with D possibly TRBD1 on 6 matching bases. The germline gives CDR1 SGHNT, CDR2 YENEEA. The CDR3 is 14 amino acids. V shed 4 bases and J shed 3 bases, with 9 bases lying between them.

The rearrangement joins TRBV9 to TRBJ2-1; 13 bases fit TRBD2. The CDR3 covers 18 residues. The ends lost 0 bases at V and 4 bases at J; junction bases unmatched: 7. Germline V gene lookup returns CDR1 SGDLS and CDR2 YYNGEE. CDR3 region: CASSVVSGTSGNYNEQFF. The CDR3 DNA is TGTGCCAGCAGCGTAGTGTCGGGGACTAGCGGGAATTACAATGAGCAGTTCTTC.

This clone was recorded once. The rearrangement uses TRBV18 and TRBJ1-1; D gene ambiguous. Germline values: CDR1 KGHSH, CDR2 LQKENI. CDR3 length: 14 amino acids. Deletions cut 0 bases from V and 7 bases from J, with 12 bases between. The CDR3 protein is CASSPPNRPNEAFF. The CDR3 DNA reads as TGTGCCAGCTCACCACCAAACAGACCGAATGAAGCTTTCTTT.

The chain uses TRBV4-3 and TRBJ2-2; 9 positions match TRBD2. This CDR3 spans 15 amino acids. Germline values: CDR1 LGHNA, CDR2 YSLEER. With 4 bases clipped from V and 3 bases from J, the junction kept 3 bases outside the gene matches. In DNA, the CDR3 is TGCGCCAGCAGCCCGGGACTAGCAGACACCGGGGAGCTGTTTTTT. Residues: CASSPGLADTGELFF.

The rearrangement links TRBV25-1 to TRBJ2-3; D might be TRBD2 (5 bases). V dropped 7 bases and J dropped 2 bases, with 7 bases sitting between them. Germline CDR1 MGHDK, CDR2 SYGVNS. There are 12 residues in the CDR3. CDR3 protein: CASKGVTDTQYF. DNA of the CDR3: TGTGCCAGCAAGGGAGTCACAGATACGCAGTATTTT.

The chain is built from TRBV6-5 and TRBJ1-5; 7 nucleotides align to TRBD1. Germline CDR1 and CDR2: MNHEY and SVGAGI. CDR3 size: 15 residues. V trimming: 6 bases; J trimming: 4 bases; junction bases outside the gene matches: 9. CDR3 nucleotide sequence: TGTGCCAGCAGCCCCGGGCCAGGGGGGAATCAGCCCCAGCATTTT. Amino acid sequence: CASSPGPGGNQPQHF.

This rearrangement joins TRBV11-3 to TRBJ2-1, with 7 bases fitting TRBD2. In germline, CDR1 is SGHNT, CDR2 YENEEA. V shed 1 base, J shed 5 bases, and the junction held 5 bases outside the gene matches. This CDR3 is built from 15 residues. The CDR3 protein is CASSLVASGNNEQFF. CDR3 nucleotides: TGTGCCAGCAGCTTAGTCGCTAGCGGTAACAATGAGCAGTTCTTC.

About this clone: The germline gene is not matched at one end of the junction; a read error may be the cause. The V call is TRBV5-1, the J call TRBJ2-5; TRBD1 matches 8 bases. This CDR3 comprises 15 residues. CDR1 is SGHRS, CDR2 YFSETQ, per germline. The CDR3 DNA reads as TGCGCCAGCAGCTGGCGGGACAGGTCGAAAGAGGCCCAGTACTTC. It translates to CASSWRDRSKEAQYF.

The chain has TRBV5-1 and TRBJ2-4, with TRBD1 matching 8 bases. CDR1 is SGHRS, CDR2 YFSETQ, per germline. V dropped 4 bases and J dropped 6; count of bases not matched to a gene: 12. The CDR3 consists of 16 residues. The CDR3: CASSQAQGVSANIQYF. The CDR3 region has the DNA TGCGCCAGCAGCCAGGCACAGGGGGTGTCGGCAAACATTCAGTACTTC.

This clone has a single count. The rearrangement joins TRBV19 to TRBJ1-2; possible D gene TRBD1, 5 bases. CDR3 length: 13 amino acids. The V end lost 5 bases, the J end lost 3 bases, and 10 bases lay between the germline ends. Looked up from germline, CDR1 is LNHDA and CDR2 is SQIVND (reference sequence). The CDR3, as DNA: TGTGCCAGTAGTCCGGCAGGGCACTATGGCTACACCTTC. Protein: CASSPAGHYGYTF.

This chain joins TRBV30 and TRBJ2-1, with D possibly matching TRBD2 (5 bases). Germline CDR1 GTSNPN, CDR2 SVGIG (reference sequence). CDR3 length: 13 amino acids. Deletions cut 0 bases from V and 5 bases from J, with 8 bases between. CDR3 DNA: TGTGCCTGGAGTGTCATGCGGGACAATGAGCAGTTCTTC. As protein: CAWSVMRDNEQFF.

V is TRBV6-6 and J is TRBJ2-7, with D tentatively TRBD2 (5 bases). Per germline, CDR1 MNHNY and CDR2 SVGAGI (reference sequence). There are 14 residues in the CDR3. V was pared by 7 bases and J by 5 bases, with 18 bases between. CDR3 sequence (DNA): TGTGCCAGCACCCAAGGCGGGCCCGTGGACGAGCAGTACGTC. Translation: CASTQGGPVDEQYV.

The chain couples TRBV7-2 to TRBJ2-2; D gene uncertain. This CDR3 spans 13 amino acids. CDR1 is SGHTA, CDR2 FQGNSA, per germline. Trimming cost V 5 bases and J 1 base, with 5 bases left between them. The CDR3 region has the DNA TGTGCCAGCAGCCGACAGAACACCGGGGAGCTGTTTTTT. Its translation: CASSRQNTGELFF.